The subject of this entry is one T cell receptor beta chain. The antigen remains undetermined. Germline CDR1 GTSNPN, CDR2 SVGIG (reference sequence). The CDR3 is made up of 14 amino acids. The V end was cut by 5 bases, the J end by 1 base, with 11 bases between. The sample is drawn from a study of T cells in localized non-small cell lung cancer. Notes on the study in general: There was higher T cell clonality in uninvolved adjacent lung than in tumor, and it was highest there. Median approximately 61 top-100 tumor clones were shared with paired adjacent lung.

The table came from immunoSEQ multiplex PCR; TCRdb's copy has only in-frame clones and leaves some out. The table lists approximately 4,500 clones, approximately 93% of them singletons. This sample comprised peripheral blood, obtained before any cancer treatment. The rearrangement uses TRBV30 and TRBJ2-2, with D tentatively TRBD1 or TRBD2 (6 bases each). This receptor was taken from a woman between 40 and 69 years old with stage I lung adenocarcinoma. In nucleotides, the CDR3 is TGTGCCTGGCTCGAGGGGGGGAACACCGGGGAGCTGTTTTTT. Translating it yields CAWLEGGNTGELFF.